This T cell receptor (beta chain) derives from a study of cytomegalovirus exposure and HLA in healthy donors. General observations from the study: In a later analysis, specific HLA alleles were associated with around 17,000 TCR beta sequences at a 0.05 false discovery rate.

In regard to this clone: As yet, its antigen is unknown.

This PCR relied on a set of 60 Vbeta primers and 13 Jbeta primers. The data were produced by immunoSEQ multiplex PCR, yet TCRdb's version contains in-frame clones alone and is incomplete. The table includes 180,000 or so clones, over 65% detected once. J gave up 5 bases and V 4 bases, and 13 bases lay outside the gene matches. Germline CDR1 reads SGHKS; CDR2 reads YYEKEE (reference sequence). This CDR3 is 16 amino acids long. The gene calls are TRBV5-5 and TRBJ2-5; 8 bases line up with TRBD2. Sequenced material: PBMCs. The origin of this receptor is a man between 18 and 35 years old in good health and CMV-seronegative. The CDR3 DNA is TGTGCCAGCAGCCCAACCGGACTAGCCTGGGGGGAGACCCAGTACTTC. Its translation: CASSPTGLAWGETQYF.